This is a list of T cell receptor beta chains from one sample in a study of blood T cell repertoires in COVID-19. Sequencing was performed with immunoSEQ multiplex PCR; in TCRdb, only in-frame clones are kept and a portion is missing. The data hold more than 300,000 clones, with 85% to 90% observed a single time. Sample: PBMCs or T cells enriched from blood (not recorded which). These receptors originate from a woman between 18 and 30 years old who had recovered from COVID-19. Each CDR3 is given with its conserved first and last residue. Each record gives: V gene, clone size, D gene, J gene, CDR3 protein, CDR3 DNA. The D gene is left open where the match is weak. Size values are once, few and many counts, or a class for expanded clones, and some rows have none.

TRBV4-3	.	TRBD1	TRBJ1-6	CASSQDRDSSYNSPLHF	TGCGCCAGCAGCCAAGATCGGGACAGCTCCTATAATTCACCCCTCCACTTT
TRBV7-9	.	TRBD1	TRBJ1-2	CASSLEWTGEDGYTF	TGTGCCAGCAGCTTAGAGTGGACAGGGGAGGATGGCTACACCTTC
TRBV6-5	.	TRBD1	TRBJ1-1	CASTHRGPRNTEAFF	TGTGCCAGCACCCACAGGGGGCCCCGGAACACTGAAGCTTTCTTT
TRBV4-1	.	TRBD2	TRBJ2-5	CASSQELAGAETQYF	TGCGCCAGCAGCCAAGAACTAGCGGGCGCAGAGACCCAGTACTTC
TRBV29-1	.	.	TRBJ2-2	CSVTKRGSGSGELFF	TGCAGCGTTACCAAGCGAGGCTCGGGGAGCGGGGAGCTGTTTTTT
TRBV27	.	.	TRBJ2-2	CASSLILGDMAGELFF	TGTGCCAGCAGTCTAATACTCGGAGATATGGCCGGGGAGCTGTTTTTT
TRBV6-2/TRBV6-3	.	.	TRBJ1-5	CASSRDRPQPQHF	TGTGCCAGCAGCCGAGACAGACCCCAGCCCCAGCATTTT
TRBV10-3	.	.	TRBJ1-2	CAIRGGTDDGYTF	TGTGCCATCAGGGGGGGAACGGACGATGGCTACACCTTC
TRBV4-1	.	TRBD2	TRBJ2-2	CASSQDPPSGGVTGELFF	TGCGCCAGCAGCCAAGACCCCCCTAGCGGGGGGGTGACCGGGGAGCTGTTTTTT
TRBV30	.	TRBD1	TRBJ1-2	CALQGYYGYTF	TGTGCCTTACAGGGGTACTATGGCTACACCTTC
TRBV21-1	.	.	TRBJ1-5	CASSKPGQGGNQPQHF	TGTGCCAGCAGCAAGCCCGGACAGGGCGGCAATCAGCCCCAGCATTTT
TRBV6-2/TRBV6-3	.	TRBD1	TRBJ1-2	CASSQTPQGANYGYTF	TGTGCCAGCAGTCAAACTCCACAGGGGGCTAACTATGGCTACACCTTC
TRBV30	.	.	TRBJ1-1	CAWSSAAGTEAFF	TGTGCCTGGAGTTCGGCAGCGGGCACTGAAGCTTTCTTT
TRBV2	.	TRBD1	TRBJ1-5	CASSEETGYNQPQHF	TGTGCCAGCAGTGAAGAGACAGGGTACAATCAGCCCCAGCATTTT
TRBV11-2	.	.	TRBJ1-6	CASSLYGVDLGVGEFHF	TGTGCCAGCAGCTTATACGGGGTTGATCTAGGAGTTGGGGAGTTCCACTTT
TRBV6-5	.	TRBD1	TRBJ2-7	CASSYGSDRVEQYF	TGTGCCAGCAGTTACGGGTCTGACAGGGTCGAGCAGTACTTC
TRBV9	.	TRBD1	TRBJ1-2	CASSGAGTGFYGYTF	TGTGCCAGCAGCGGCGCCGGGACAGGGTTTTATGGCTACACCTTC
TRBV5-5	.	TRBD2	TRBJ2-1	CASSFGGGRHSSSYNEQFF	TGTGCCAGCAGCTTCGGCGGGGGGCGCCACTCGAGCTCCTACAATGAGCAGTTCTTC
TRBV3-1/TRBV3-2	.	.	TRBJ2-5	CASSQENRVETQYF	TGTGCCAGCAGCCAAGAAAACAGGGTGGAGACCCAGTACTTC
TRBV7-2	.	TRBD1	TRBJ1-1	CASSPDRGLNTEAFF	TGTGCCAGCAGTCCGGACAGGGGGCTGAACACTGAAGCTTTCTTT
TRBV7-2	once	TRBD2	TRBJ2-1	CASSLVGSGGGYEQFF	TGTGCCAGCAGCTTAGTTGGTAGCGGGGGGGGCTATGAGCAGTTCTTC
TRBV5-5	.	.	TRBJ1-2	CASSLVPGALNYGYTF	TGTGCCAGCAGCTTGGTCCCGGGAGCCTTAAACTATGGCTACACCTTC
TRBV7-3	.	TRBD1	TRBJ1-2	CASSFQGAVGYTF	TGTGCCAGCAGCTTCCAGGGGGCAGTCGGCTACACCTTC
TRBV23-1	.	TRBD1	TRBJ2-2	CASTTGGAYEAPNTGELFF	TGCGCCAGCACCACAGGGGGCGCTTATGAAGCCCCAAACACCGGGGAGCTGTTTTTT
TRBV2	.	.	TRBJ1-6	CASSEGDSPLHF	TGTGCCAGCAGCGAGGGGGATTCACCCCTCCACTTT
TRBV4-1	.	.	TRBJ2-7	CASSPQRDFDYEQYF	TGCGCCAGCAGCCCTCAACGGGACTTCGACTACGAGCAGTACTTC
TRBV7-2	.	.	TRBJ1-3	CASSLAPLNVGNTIYF	TGTGCCAGCAGCTTAGCCCCTCTTAATGTCGGAAACACCATATATTTT
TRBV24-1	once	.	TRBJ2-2	CATSGFNSGELFF	TGTGCCACCAGTGGTTTCAACTCCGGGGAGCTGTTTTTT